Each of the 26 T cell receptor beta chains below was sequenced from the same sample in a study of blood T cell repertoires in COVID-19. Assay used: immunoSEQ multiplex PCR; TCRdb lists only in-frame clones, some missing. The repertoire holds fewer than 110,000 clones, roughly nine tenths seen once, with approximately 17% in the top ten. Source material: peripheral blood. The origin of the receptors is a woman aged 80 or older in a cohort sampled during active COVID-19.

The chain is built from TRBV5-1 and TRBJ2-2; D is uncertain. CDR3 size: 15 residues. The ends were cut back, 6 bases at V and 2 bases at J, with 14 bases in the middle. Per the germline V gene, CDR1 is SGHRS and CDR2 is YFSETQ. CDR3 loop: CASTIILSNTGELFF. DNA for the CDR3: TGCGCCAGCACCATCATCCTCAGTAACACCGGGGAGCTGTTTTTT.

This clone has a handful of counts. The chain combines TRBV19 with TRBJ2-5; TRBD2 is a possible D gene (5 bases). The CDR3 consists of 15 residues. From germline, CDR1 is LNHDA and CDR2 SQIVND (reference sequence). V was cut by 4 bases and J by 2 bases, with 14 bases left in between. The CDR3, as DNA: TGTGCCAGTAGTACGACCGGGATTCTACAAGAGACCCAGTACTTC. The encoded protein is CASSTTGILQETQYF.

The rearrangement joins TRBV24-1 to TRBJ2-1; 9 nucleotides line up with TRBD1. This CDR3 spans 15 amino acids. Germline V gives CDR1 KGHDR, CDR2 SFDVKD. Losses at the gene ends were 3 bases for V and 7 bases for J; bases not matched to a gene: 6. Here the CDR3 DNA reads TGTGCCACCAGTGATCCCCCGGGACAGGGAAATGAGCAGTTCTTC. As protein: CATSDPPGQGNEQFF.

This clone has just one count. The V call is TRBV19, the J call TRBJ1-2; 7 bases line up with TRBD1. Germline CDR1 is LNHDA and CDR2 is SQIVND (reference sequence). The CDR3 is 14 residues long. Germline trimming cut 6 bases from V and 4 bases from J; bases unmatched to any gene: 8. CDR3 protein: CASRLPDRAYGYTF. Written as DNA, the CDR3 is TGTGCCAGTAGACTTCCCGACAGGGCCTATGGCTACACCTTC.

V and J are TRBV6-5 and TRBJ1-2; D unclear. CDR3 length: 14 residues. V was cut by 7 bases and J by 2 bases, with 14 bases left in between. Germline loops: CDR1 MNHEY, CDR2 SVGAGI. Here the CDR3 reads CASKSQTTNYGYTF. CDR3 DNA sequence: TGTGCCAGCAAGAGTCAAACGACAAACTATGGCTACACCTTC.

The genes are TRBV19 and TRBJ2-1; tentatively, D is TRBD2 (6 bases). From germline, CDR1 is LNHDA and CDR2 SQIVND (reference sequence). V was shortened by 7 bases and J by 0 bases, with 22 bases between the two germline ends. The CDR3 consists of 18 residues. This CDR3 reads CASKPSGGNLLSYNEQFF. The CDR3 DNA is TGTGCCAGTAAGCCCTCCGGGGGAAATCTCCTCTCCTACAATGAGCAGTTCTTC. The whole variable domain, filled in from reference TRBV19 and TRBJ2-1, reads DGGITQSPKYLFRKEGQNVTLSCEQNLNHDAMYWYRQDPGQGLRLIYYSQIVNDFQKGDIAEGYSVSREKKESFPLTVTSAQKNPTAFYLCASKPSGGNLLSYNEQFFGPGTRLTVL.

The V call is TRBV11-1, the J call TRBJ1-4, with TRBD1 identical over 7 bases. With V trimmed by 5 bases and J by 8 bases, 5 bases remained unmatched. There are 13 residues in the CDR3. The germline CDR1 and CDR2 sequences are SGHAT and FQDESV (reference sequence). CDR3 bases: TGTGCCAGCAGCATCGGGACAGCCGAAAAACTGTTTTTT. This sequence encodes CASSIGTAEKLFF.

The chain couples TRBV23-1 to TRBJ2-7; 7 nucleotides match TRBD1. Being an ORF, TRBV23-1 has a function that is uncertain. The CDR3 consists of 18 residues. V trimming: 2 bases; J trimming: 4 bases; junction bases outside the gene matches: 17. The CDR3 DNA is TGCGCCAGCAGTCAACCTCTCCTGGACAGGCCCCCGGGTTACGAGCAGTACTTC. Translation gives CASSQPLLDRPPGYEQYF.

The chain uses TRBV4-2 and TRBJ1-1, with D perhaps matching TRBD1 (6 bases). The germline CDR1 and CDR2 sequences are LGHNA and YNFKEQ. V was cut by 5 bases and J by 4 bases, with 14 bases left in between. This CDR3 comprises 14 residues. CDR3 bases: TGTGCCAGCAGCTATTGGACAGTGAGCACTGAAGCTTTCTTT. This translates into CASSYWTVSTEAFF.

This CDR3 reads CASSTATGSYEQYF. In DNA form, the CDR3 reads TGCGCCAGCTCCACAGCAACAGGGTCCTACGAGCAGTACTTC. The gene calls are TRBV5-1 and TRBJ2-7; TRBD1 is a possible D gene (6 bases). Germline V lookup: CDR1 SGHRS, CDR2 YFSETQ. CDR3 size: 14 residues. V lost 7 bases to trimming and J lost 1 base, with 15 bases between them.

This clone was seen a few times. The chain links TRBV4-2 to TRBJ2-7; TRBD1 matches 7 bases. CDR1 and CDR2 (germline): LGHNA, YNFKEQ. Trimming took 0 bases from V and 7 from J; bases not matched to a gene: 12. This CDR3 contains 16 residues. The CDR3 protein is CASSQDARQGTGEQYF. For the CDR3, the DNA is TGTGCCAGCAGCCAAGATGCTAGACAGGGAACAGGGGAGCAGTACTTC.

This clone was detected once. The V gene is TRBV6-5, the J gene TRBJ2-7; TRBD2 aligns across 13 bases. With V trimmed by 6 bases and J by 1 base, 3 bases remained unmatched. The CDR3 sequence is 15 residues long. Germline CDR1 reads MNHEY; CDR2 reads SVGAGI. The CDR3 loop is CASSSTSGGSYEQYF. CDR3 in DNA: TGTGCCAGCAGCTCGACTAGCGGGGGGTCCTACGAGCAGTACTTC.

The rearrangement uses TRBV5-8 and TRBJ1-1, with TRBD1 matching 7 bases. CDR1 is SGHTS and CDR2 is YDEGEE in the germline V gene. Trimming removed 10 bases from V and 0 bases from J; junction bases left unmatched: 6. This CDR3 region has 13 residues. The CDR3 DNA sequence: TGTGCCGCACAGGGACAGCTGAACACTGAAGCTTTCTTT. It specifies CAAQGQLNTEAFF.

The genes are TRBV25-1 and TRBJ2-7; the match to TRBD2 covers 12 bases. The germline CDR1 and CDR2 sequences are MGHDK and SYGVNS. The CDR3 has 16 amino acids. J gave up 3 bases and V 3 bases, and 6 bases lay outside the gene matches. The DNA of the CDR3 is TGTGCCAGCAGTGAGGTGGGACTAGCGGGTTTCTACGAGCAGTACTTC. Translation gives CASSEVGLAGFYEQYF.

The chain joins TRBV19 to TRBJ2-1; D not resolved. Germline CDR1 reads LNHDA; CDR2 reads SQIVND (reference sequence). The V end lost 4 bases, the J end lost 8 bases, and 21 bases lay between the germline ends. This CDR3 spans 16 amino acids. CDR3 nucleotides: TGTGCCAGTAGTAACCTCTTCGACTCTCCCCGCGATGAGCAGTTCTTC. It is translated as CASSNLFDSPRDEQFF.

The genes are TRBV5-6 and TRBJ2-3; TRBD1 agrees at 7 bases. The CDR3 is 17 residues long. CDR1 and CDR2 from the germline V gene are SGHDT and YYEEEE. V lost 3 bases, J lost 1 base, and 11 bases stayed unmatched. CDR3: CASSSKQGSPGTDTQYF. CDR3 sequence (DNA): TGTGCCAGCAGCTCGAAACAGGGGTCCCCGGGCACAGATACGCAGTATTTT. The variable domain in full, completed from reference TRBV5-6 and TRBJ2-3, reads DAGVTQSPTHLIKTRGQQVTLRCSPKSGHDTVSWYQQALGQGPQFIFQYYEEEERQRGNFPDRFSGHQFPNYSSELNVNALLLGDSALYLCASSSKQGSPGTDTQYFGPGTRLTVL.

V and J are TRBV19 and TRBJ2-7; a weak D match, TRBD2 (5 bases). Per germline, CDR1 LNHDA and CDR2 SQIVND (reference sequence). V lost 4 bases to trimming and J lost 6 bases, with 13 bases between them. The CDR3 spans 13 residues. This CDR3 is CASSTPIGVEQYF. The CDR3 coding sequence is TGTGCCAGTAGTACACCAATCGGGGTCGAGCAGTACTTC.

The V gene is TRBV7-9, the J gene TRBJ1-4; 10 bases map to TRBD1. Germline lookup yields CDR1 SEHNR and CDR2 FQNEAQ (reference sequence). With 4 bases clipped from V and 8 bases from J, the junction kept 7 bases outside the gene matches. The length of the CDR3 is 15 residues. The CDR3 DNA follows: TGTGCCAGCAGCTCGACCGGGACAGGGGTCGAAAAACTGTTTTTT. It translates to CASSSTGTGVEKLFF.

This chain connects TRBV7-9 to TRBJ2-1, with TRBD1 as a possible D gene (8 bases). V lost 2 bases to trimming and J lost 10 bases, with 21 bases between them. CDR3 length: 16 residues. CDR1 is SEHNR and CDR2 is FQNEAQ in the germline V gene (reference sequence). DNA for the CDR3: TGTGCCAGCAGCTTATCCCCACAGGGGGAGGGTCGGGAGCAGTTCTTC. This encodes CASSLSPQGEGREQFF.

V and J are TRBV5-5 and TRBJ1-1, with 11 bases lining up with TRBD1. V shed 2 bases and J 4 bases; nucleotides not matched to a gene: 7. The CDR3 is made up of 16 amino acids. Germline CDR1 reads SGHKS; CDR2 reads YYEKEE (reference sequence). CDR3 in DNA: TGTGCCAGCAGCTTAGGACAGGGGGCAATGAGCACTGAAGCTTTCTTT. Translated: CASSLGQGAMSTEAFF.

Here the CDR3 DNA reads TGTGCCAGCAGGGCACAGGGGTCCAATGAAAAACTGTTTTTT. Encoded protein: CASRAQGSNEKLFF. This sequence joins TRBV6-6 and TRBJ1-4; 7 nucleotides match TRBD1. V gave up 6 bases and J gave up 5 bases; unmatched junction bases: 6. This CDR3 has 14 amino acids. Germline CDR1 is MNHNY and CDR2 is SVGAGI (reference sequence).

The V and J genes are TRBV3-1 (or the pseudogene TRBV3-2) and TRBJ1-4; a possible D gene is TRBD1 (6 bases). Between the trimmed V and J ends, which lost 5 bases and 1 base, there was a span of 8 bases. The CDR3 runs to 14 residues. CDR1 and CDR2 (germline): LGHDT, YNNKEL (reference sequence). CDR3 loop: CASSIRGTNEKLFF. As DNA, the CDR3 is TGTGCCAGCAGCATCAGGGGAACTAATGAAAAACTGTTTTTT.

The gene calls are TRBV6-6 and TRBJ2-5; D is possibly TRBD1 (5 bases). Trimming stripped 0 bases from V and 4 bases from J, with 12 bases between. Germline CDR1 reads MNHNY; CDR2 reads SVGAGI (reference sequence). The CDR3 is 15 residues long. CDR3 nucleotides: TGTGCCAGCAGTTACTCCGGAGCAGGGCGAGAGACCCAGTACTTC. Amino acid sequence: CASSYSGAGRETQYF.

The chain joins TRBV6-5 to TRBJ2-7, with 10 bases fitting TRBD2. CDR3 length: 15 residues. V was pared by 7 bases and J by 6 bases, with 12 bases of the junction left unmatched. CDR1 is MNHEY, CDR2 SVGAGI, per germline. The CDR3 DNA reads as TGTGCCAGCACCCCCGCTAGCGGGAGTCTCGTCGAGCAGTACTTC. Translating gives CASTPASGSLVEQYF.

The CDR3 reads CASSPRGPNTGELFF. In DNA form, the CDR3 reads TGCGCCAGCAGCCCCAGGGGGCCGAACACCGGGGAGCTGTTTTTT. The rearrangement joins TRBV5-1 to TRBJ2-2; 8 nucleotides align to TRBD1. Trimming at V came to 4 bases and at J to 0 bases, leaving 2 bases not matched to a gene. CDR3 length: 15 residues. Germline V gene data show CDR1 as SGHRS and CDR2 as YFSETQ.

The J gene is TRBJ1-2, the V gene TRBV14; maybe TRBD1 (5 bases). Germline V gene lookup returns CDR1 SGHDN and CDR2 FVKESK. The CDR3 contains 14 residues. V was cut by 0 bases and J by 7 bases, with 12 bases left in between. In DNA, the CDR3 is TGTGCCAGCAGCCAAGAACAGGCCTTGGGTGGCTACACCTTC. Its translation is CASSQEQALGGYTF.